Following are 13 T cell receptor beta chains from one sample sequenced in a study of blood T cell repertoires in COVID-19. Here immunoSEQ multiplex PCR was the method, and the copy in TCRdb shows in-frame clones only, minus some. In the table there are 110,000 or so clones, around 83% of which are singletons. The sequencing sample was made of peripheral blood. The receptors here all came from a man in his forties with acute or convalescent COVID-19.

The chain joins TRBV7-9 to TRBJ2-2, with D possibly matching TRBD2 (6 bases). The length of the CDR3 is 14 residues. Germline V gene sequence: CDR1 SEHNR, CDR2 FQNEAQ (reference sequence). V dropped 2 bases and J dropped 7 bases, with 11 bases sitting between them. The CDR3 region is CASSLNLGGGELFF. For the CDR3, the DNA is TGTGCCAGCAGCTTAAATCTGGGAGGCGGGGAGCTGTTTTTT.

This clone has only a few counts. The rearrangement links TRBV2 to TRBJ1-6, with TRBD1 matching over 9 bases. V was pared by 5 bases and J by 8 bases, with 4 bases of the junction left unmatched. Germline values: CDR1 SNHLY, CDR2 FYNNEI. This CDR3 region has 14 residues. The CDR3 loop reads CASSLGQGYSPLHF. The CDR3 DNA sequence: TGTGCCAGCAGTCTCGGACAGGGGTATTCACCCCTCCACTTT.

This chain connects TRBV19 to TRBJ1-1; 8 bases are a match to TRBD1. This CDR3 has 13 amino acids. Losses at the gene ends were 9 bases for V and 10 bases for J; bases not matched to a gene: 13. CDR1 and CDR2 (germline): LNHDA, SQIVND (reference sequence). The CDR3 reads CASSSAAGTGAFF. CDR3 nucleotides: TGTGCCAGCTCGTCTGCCGCCGGGACAGGAGCTTTCTTT.

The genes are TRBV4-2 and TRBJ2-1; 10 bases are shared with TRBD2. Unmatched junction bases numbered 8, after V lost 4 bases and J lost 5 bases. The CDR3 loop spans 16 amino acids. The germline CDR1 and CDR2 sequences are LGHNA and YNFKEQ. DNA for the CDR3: TGTGCCAGCAGCCGCGGGACTAGCGTCATTGACAATGAGCAGTTCTTC. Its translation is CASSRGTSVIDNEQFF.

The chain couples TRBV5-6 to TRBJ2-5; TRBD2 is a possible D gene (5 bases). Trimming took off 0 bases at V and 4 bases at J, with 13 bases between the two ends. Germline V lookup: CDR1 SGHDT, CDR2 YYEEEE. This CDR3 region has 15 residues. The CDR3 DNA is TGTGCCAGCAGCTTGGTCCCGGGGTCACGAGAGACCCAGTACTTC. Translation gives CASSLVPGSRETQYF. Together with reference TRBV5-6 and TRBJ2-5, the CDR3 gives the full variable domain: DAGVTQSPTHLIKTRGQQVTLRCSPKSGHDTVSWYQQALGQGPQFIFQYYEEEERQRGNFPDRFSGHQFPNYSSELNVNALLLGDSALYLCASSLVPGSRETQYFGPGTRLLVL.

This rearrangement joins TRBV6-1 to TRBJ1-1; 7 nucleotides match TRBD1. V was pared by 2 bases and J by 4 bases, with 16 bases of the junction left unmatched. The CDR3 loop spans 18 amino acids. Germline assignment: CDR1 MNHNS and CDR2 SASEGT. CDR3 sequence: CASSEPLTWTGRGTEAFF. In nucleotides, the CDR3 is TGTGCCAGCAGTGAACCGTTGACTTGGACAGGCCGGGGCACTGAAGCTTTCTTT.

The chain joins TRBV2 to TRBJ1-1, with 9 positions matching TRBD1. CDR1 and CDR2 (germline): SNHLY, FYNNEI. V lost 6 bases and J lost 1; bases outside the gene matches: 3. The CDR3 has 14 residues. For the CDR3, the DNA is TGTGCCAGCAGGTCGACAGGGGGGAACACTGAAGCTTTCTTT. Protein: CASRSTGGNTEAFF.

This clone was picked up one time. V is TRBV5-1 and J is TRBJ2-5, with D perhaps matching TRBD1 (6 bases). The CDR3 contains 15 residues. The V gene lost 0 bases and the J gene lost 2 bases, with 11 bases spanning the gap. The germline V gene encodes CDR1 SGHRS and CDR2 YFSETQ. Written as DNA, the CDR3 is TGCGCCAGCAGCTTGGCGGGACAATTGCAAGAGACCCAGTACTTC. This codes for CASSLAGQLQETQYF.

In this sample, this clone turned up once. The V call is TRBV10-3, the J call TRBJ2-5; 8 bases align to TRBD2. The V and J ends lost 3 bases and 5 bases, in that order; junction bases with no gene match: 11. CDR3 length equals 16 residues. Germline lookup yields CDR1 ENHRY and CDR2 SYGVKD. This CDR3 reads CAISDPPGTSRETQYF. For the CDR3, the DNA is TGTGCCATCAGTGACCCGCCCGGGACTAGTAGGGAGACCCAGTACTTC.

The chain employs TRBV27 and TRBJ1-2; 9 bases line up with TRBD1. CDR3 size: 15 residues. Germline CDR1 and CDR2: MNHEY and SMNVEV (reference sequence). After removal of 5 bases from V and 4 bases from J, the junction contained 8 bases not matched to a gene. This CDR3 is CASSPKGTGSYGYTF. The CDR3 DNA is TGTGCCAGCAGTCCGAAGGGGACAGGGTCCTATGGCTACACCTTC.

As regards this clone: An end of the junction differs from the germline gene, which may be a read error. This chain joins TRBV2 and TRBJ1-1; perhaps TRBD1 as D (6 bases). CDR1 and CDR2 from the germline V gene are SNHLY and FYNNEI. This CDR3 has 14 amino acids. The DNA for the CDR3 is TGTGCCAGCAGAGAAGCAGGGGCGGACACTGAAGCTTTCTTT. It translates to CASREAGADTEAFF.

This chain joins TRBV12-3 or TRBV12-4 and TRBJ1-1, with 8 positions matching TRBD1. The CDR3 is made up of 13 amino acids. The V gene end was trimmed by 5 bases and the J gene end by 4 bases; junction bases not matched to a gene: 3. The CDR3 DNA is TGTGCCAGCAGTCGAGGGACAGGCACTGAAGCTTTCTTT. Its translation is CASSRGTGTEAFF.

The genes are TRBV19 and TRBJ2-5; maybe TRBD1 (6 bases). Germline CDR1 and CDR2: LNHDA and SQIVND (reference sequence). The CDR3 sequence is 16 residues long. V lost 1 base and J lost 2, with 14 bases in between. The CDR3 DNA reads TGTGCCAGTAGTATAGGGTGGGGGCTACCGCAAGAGACCCAGTACTTC. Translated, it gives CASSIGWGLPQETQYF.